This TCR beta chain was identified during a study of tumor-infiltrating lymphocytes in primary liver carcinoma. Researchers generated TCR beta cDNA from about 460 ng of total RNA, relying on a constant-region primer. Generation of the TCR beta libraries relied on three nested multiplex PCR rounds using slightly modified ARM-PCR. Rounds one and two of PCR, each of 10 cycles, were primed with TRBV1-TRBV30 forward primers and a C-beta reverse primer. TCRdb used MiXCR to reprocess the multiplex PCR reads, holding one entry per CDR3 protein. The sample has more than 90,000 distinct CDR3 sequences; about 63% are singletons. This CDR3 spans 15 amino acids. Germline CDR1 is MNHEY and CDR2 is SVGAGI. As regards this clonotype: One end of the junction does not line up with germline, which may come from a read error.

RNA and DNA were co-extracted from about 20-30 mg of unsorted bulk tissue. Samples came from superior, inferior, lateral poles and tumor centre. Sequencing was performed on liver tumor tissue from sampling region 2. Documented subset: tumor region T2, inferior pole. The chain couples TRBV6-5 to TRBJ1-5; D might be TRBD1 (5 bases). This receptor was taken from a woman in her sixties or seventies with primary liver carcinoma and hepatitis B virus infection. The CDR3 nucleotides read TGCGCCAGCAGTTTAACCGGGACCACCGTCCAGCACCAGCATTTT. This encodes CASSLTGTTVQHQHF.